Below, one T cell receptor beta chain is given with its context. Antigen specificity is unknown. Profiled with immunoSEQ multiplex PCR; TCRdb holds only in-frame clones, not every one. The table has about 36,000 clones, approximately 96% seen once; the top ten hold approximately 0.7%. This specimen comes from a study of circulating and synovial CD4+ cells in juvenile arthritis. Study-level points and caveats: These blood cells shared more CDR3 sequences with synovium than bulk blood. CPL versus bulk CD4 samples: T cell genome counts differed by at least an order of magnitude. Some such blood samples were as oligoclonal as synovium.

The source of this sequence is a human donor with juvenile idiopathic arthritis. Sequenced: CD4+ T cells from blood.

This CDR3 reads CAISDLTGTGTDTQYF. The CDR3 bases are TGTGCCATCAGCGATTTAACCGGGACAGGCACAGATACGCAGTATTTT. The J gene is TRBJ2-3, the V gene TRBV10-3; 7 bases line up with TRBD1. V lost 6 bases, J lost 1 base, and 10 bases stayed unmatched. This CDR3 region has 16 residues. In germline, CDR1 is ENHRY, CDR2 SYGVKD.